A selection of T cell receptor beta chains follows, all from one sample in a study of cytomegalovirus exposure and HLA in healthy donors. Sequencing was performed with immunoSEQ multiplex PCR; in TCRdb, only in-frame clones are kept and a portion is missing. The profile shows about 230,000 clones, over 75% of them singletons. Input material: PBMCs. These TCRs come from a human donor in good health. Both conserved end residues are part of each CDR3. D genes are given only for firm matches. Rows give clone size only sometimes, using once, few, many, or a class for an expanded clone.

J gene,D gene,clone size,CDR3 length,V gene,CDR3 DNA,CDR3 protein
TRBJ2-2,TRBD1,.,15,TRBV7-7,TGTGCTAGCAGCCGGACAGGGGCGTACACCGGGGAGCTGTTTTTT,CASSRTGAYTGELFF
TRBJ1-3,.,.,17,TRBV7-9,TGTTCCAGCAGCCCCCGGAGTGGGAGCTCCTCTGGAAACACCATATATTTT,CSSSPRSGSSSGNTIYF
TRBJ2-6,.,once,18,TRBV5-1,TGCGCCAGCAGCTTACAGGGGAGGACGCTCTCTGGGGCCAACGTCCTGACTTTC,CASSLQGRTLSGANVLTF
TRBJ2-2,.,.,15,TRBV2,TGTGCCAGTGAAAGGTTCAGGGAGGTACCCGGGGAGCTGTTTTTT,CASERFREVPGELFF
TRBJ1-1,.,once,18,TRBV30,TGTGCCTGGATCCCAGGGTGGGGTTCTTTTTCAGAGAACACTGAAGCTTTCTTT,CAWIPGWGSFSENTEAFF
TRBJ2-7,TRBD2,.,15,TRBV28,TGTGCCAGCAGACCCACCCAGCGGGAGGCCTACGAGCAGTACTTC,CASRPTQREAYEQYF
TRBJ1-1,.,.,15,TRBV7-3,TGTGCCAGCAGCATGGGCCAGAGTTTGAACACTGAAGCTTTCTTT,CASSMGQSLNTEAFF
TRBJ2-7,TRBD1,.,15,TRBV9,TGTGCCAGCAGTCATGGGACAGGGCCTACCTACGAGCAGTACTTC,CASSHGTGPTYEQYF
TRBJ2-1,TRBD1,.,14,TRBV14,TGTGCCAGCAGCCTACGACAGGGCCCTAATGAGCAGTTCTTC,CASSLRQGPNEQFF
TRBJ1-1,.,.,13,TRBV13,TGTGCCTCATCCACAGGGTTGAACACTGAAGCTTTCTTT,CASSTGLNTEAFF
TRBJ1-5,.,.,15,TRBV7-2,TGTGCCAGCAGCTTAGACCCACAGGGTTGGGAGCCCCAGCATTTT,CASSLDPQGWEPQHF
TRBJ2-3,TRBD2,.,17,TRBV29-1,TGCAGCGTTGAAGACCGATCTAGCGGGAGGTGGGGGGATACGCAGTATTTT,CSVEDRSSGRWGDTQYF
TRBJ1-2,TRBD1,.,16,TRBV6-5,TGTGCCAGCAGTTACTCCGGGACAGGGACTAACTATGGCTACACCTTC,CASSYSGTGTNYGYTF
TRBJ2-7,TRBD1,once,19,TRBV28,TGTGCCAGCAGTTTTCTTGGGGCGAGGGGGGGACAGGGGGCGTACGAGCAGTACTTC,CASSFLGARGGQGAYEQYF
TRBJ2-1,TRBD2,.,17,TRBV5-1,TGCGCCAGCAGCTGGAGGGGCCCTAGCGGGGATTACAATGAGCAGTTCTTC,CASSWRGPSGDYNEQFF
TRBJ1-5,.,.,15,TRBV6-6,TGTGCCAGCAGTTATTCCCAGGGAAACAATCAGCCCCAGCATTTT,CASSYSQGNNQPQHF
TRBJ2-5,.,.,16,TRBV4-2,TGTGCCAGCAGCCAACGCCCCCGTGGGGCGGCAGAGGCCCAGTACTTC,CASSQRPRGAAEAQYF
TRBJ2-7,.,.,15,TRBV15,TGTGCCACCAGGGCGGGCGGGGCCGTTCCTGGCGAGCAGTACTTC,CATRAGGAVPGEQYF
TRBJ1-1,.,.,14,TRBV5-1,TGCGCCAGCAGGTTAACACCCAAGAACACTGAAGCTTTCTTT,CASRLTPKNTEAFF
TRBJ2-3,TRBD1,.,14,TRBV5-1,TGCGCCAGCAGCAGCGGACAGGGAACAGATACGCAGTATTTT,CASSSGQGTDTQYF
TRBJ1-1,TRBD1,.,15,TRBV19,TGTGCCAGTAGCCCCGGACAGGGAGGTTTTTCTGAAGCTTTCTTT,CASSPGQGGFSEAFF
TRBJ2-5,TRBD1,.,16,TRBV28,TGTGCCAGCAGCCCCCTGACAGGGCTGACGCAAGAGACCCAGTACTTC,CASSPLTGLTQETQYF
TRBJ2-2,.,.,15,TRBV27,TGTGCCAGCAGTAACTCGGACAAGAACACCGGGGAGCTGTTTTTT,CASSNSDKNTGELFF
TRBJ2-6,TRBD1,.,17,TRBV4-2,TGTGCCAGCAGCCACCTCGGACAGGGGGCGCGGGCCAACGTCCTGACTTTC,CASSHLGQGARANVLTF
TRBJ2-7,TRBD2,few,18,TRBV5-6,TGTGCCAGCAGCTCGCTCGGATGGCTAGCGGGAGGGCATTACGAGCAGTACTTC,CASSSLGWLAGGHYEQYF
TRBJ2-7,.,.,14,TRBV28,TGTGCCAGCAGTTTACAGGGGAGATCCTACGAGCAGTACTTC,CASSLQGRSYEQYF
TRBJ2-7,.,.,15,TRBV15,TGTGCCACCAGCAGAGTACTCGAAAGCTCCTACGAGCAGTACTTC,CATSRVLESSYEQYF
TRBJ1-5,TRBD1,.,16,TRBV6-1,TGTGCCAGCAGTGATAGCCGGGACAGGGTGTATCAGCCCCAGCATTTT,CASSDSRDRVYQPQHF
TRBJ1-1,TRBD1,.,17,TRBV25-1,TGTGCCAGCAGTGAATACGACAGGGGGTCGGTGAACACTGAAGCTTTCTTT,CASSEYDRGSVNTEAFF
TRBJ1-4,TRBD1,.,14,TRBV29-1,TGCAGCGGCGGTATGGGGACAGGGGATGAAAAACTGTTTTTT,CSGGMGTGDEKLFF
TRBJ1-5,TRBD1,.,14,TRBV18,TGTGCCAGCTCACCGACAGGGGGCAATCAGCCCCAGCATTTT,CASSPTGGNQPQHF
TRBJ2-3,TRBD2,.,16,TRBV27,TGTGCCAGCAGCTCCCTCGATATGACGGGGGGAGATACGCAGTATTTT,CASSSLDMTGGDTQYF
TRBJ2-7,TRBD1,.,13,TRBV2,TGTGCCAGCGAGACAGGGGGCGGGTACGAGCAGTACTTC,CASETGGGYEQYF
TRBJ2-1,.,.,13,TRBV29-1,TGCAGCGGATGGACAGTGGGCTACAATGAGCAGTTCTTC,CSGWTVGYNEQFF
TRBJ2-1,TRBD2,few,17,TRBV27,TGTGCCAGCAGTTTATGGGAAACTAGCGGGAGGAGGAATGAGCAGTTCTTC,CASSLWETSGRRNEQFF
TRBJ2-3,TRBD2,.,17,TRBV5-4,TGTGCCAGCAGCTTGGTGGGACTAGCGGCTAGCACAGATACGCAGTATTTT,CASSLVGLAASTDTQYF
TRBJ2-5,TRBD1,.,13,TRBV7-3,TGTGCCAGCATGACGGACAGGGGCAAGACCCAGTACTTC,CASMTDRGKTQYF
TRBJ1-1,TRBD1,.,15,TRBV6-5,TGTGCCAGCAGTTCGGACAGGGATGGCGGCACTGAAGCTTTCTTT,CASSSDRDGGTEAFF
TRBJ2-7,TRBD2,once,18,TRBV7-2,TGTGCCAGCAGCCAACGTGGTGGGACTAGCGGACTCTACTACGAGCAGTACTTC,CASSQRGGTSGLYYEQYF
TRBJ2-5,TRBD2,.,15,TRBV7-9,TGTTCCAGCAGCTTAGGGCGGGGGACTGGGGAGACCCAGTACTTC,CSSSLGRGTGETQYF
TRBJ2-1,TRBD1,.,16,TRBV7-7,TGTGCTAGCAGCTTATCGGGACAGGGGAGCTACAATGAGCAGTTCTTC,CASSLSGQGSYNEQFF
TRBJ2-3,TRBD2,.,14,TRBV13,TGTGCCAGCAGCTTAGCTAGCGGGAAAGATACGCAGTATTTT,CASSLASGKDTQYF
TRBJ1-5,.,once,13,TRBV6-5,TGTGCCAGCAGACAGGGTAGCAATCAGCCCCAGCATTTT,CASRQGSNQPQHF
TRBJ1-3,.,few,19,TRBV11-2,TGTGCCAGCAGCTTAATTCTGGGTGCCGGGGGGCACTCTGGAAACACCATATATTTT,CASSLILGAGGHSGNTIYF
TRBJ2-7,TRBD1,.,17,TRBV7-9,TGTGCCAGCAGCTTAGCGTTGGGACAGGGGGTCTCCTACGAGCAGTACTTC,CASSLALGQGVSYEQYF
TRBJ1-2,TRBD1,.,16,TRBV19,TGTGCCAGTAGTAACAGGGGGCCCAACCACTCGGGTGGCTACACCTTC,CASSNRGPNHSGGYTF
TRBJ2-7,TRBD2,.,15,TRBV5-1,TGCGCCAGCAGCTCAGCCGGGACTAGCGAGATCGAGCAGTACTTC,CASSSAGTSEIEQYF
TRBJ2-1,TRBD2,.,16,TRBV7-9,TGTGCCAGCAGCTCTGGGACTAGCGGGAGTAGGAATGAGCAGTTCTTC,CASSSGTSGSRNEQFF
TRBJ2-1,.,.,12,TRBV6-5,TGTGCCAGCAGGGAGCCCCACAATGAGCAGTTCTTC,CASREPHNEQFF
TRBJ1-2,TRBD1,.,12,TRBV2,TGTGCCAGCAGTGGGACAGGATATGGCTACACCTTC,CASSGTGYGYTF
TRBJ1-3,.,.,16,TRBV18,TGTGCCAGCTCGTTATCTACAGGCTTCTCTGGAAACACCATATATTTT,CASSLSTGFSGNTIYF
TRBJ2-7,TRBD2,once,15,TRBV2,TGTGCCAGCAGCCCGGGACTAGCGGATACCTACGAGCAGTACTTC,CASSPGLADTYEQYF
TRBJ1-1,TRBD1,.,14,TRBV6-1,TGTGCCAGCAGTGAACAGACAGGGCTCACTGAAGCTTTCTTT,CASSEQTGLTEAFF
TRBJ2-1,TRBD2,.,17,TRBV4-2,TGTGCCAGCAGTAAGACGGCATGGGAGGGCCGCGACAATGAGCAGTTCTTC,CASSKTAWEGRDNEQFF
TRBJ1-2,.,.,12,TRBV7-9,TGTGCCAGCAGCTTATGGGGGGGTGGCTACACCTTC,CASSLWGGGYTF